These 6 T cell receptor beta chains share one sample of origin, sequenced in a study of shared clonotypes between healthy human individuals. TCRdb's copy holds only in-frame clones and misses some; the assay was immunoSEQ multiplex PCR. The repertoire has about 1.1 million clones, roughly 74% of them found once; the top ten carry 0.61%. What was sequenced was memory CD4+ T cells from PBMCs. Subset noted: CD45RA-negative fraction. Source of these receptors: a man between 18 and 35 years old in good health. Some clones in this sample may be carry-over from other donors' samples.

This chain uses TRBV11-2 with TRBJ1-1; 7 positions match TRBD1. V lost 0 bases, J lost 4 bases, and 2 bases stayed unmatched. This CDR3 region has 14 residues. Germline assignment: CDR1 SGHAT and CDR2 FQNNGV. The CDR3 coding sequence is TGTGCCAGCAGCTTAGAAGCAGGGGGCACTGAAGCTTTCTTT. This codes for CASSLEAGGTEAFF.

The V call is TRBV5-4, the J call TRBJ2-1; D is unclear. CDR1 is SGHNT, CDR2 YYREEE, per germline (reference sequence). V was trimmed by 0 bases and J by 5 bases, leaving 9 bases between them. The CDR3 spans 14 residues. For the CDR3, the DNA is TGTGCCAGCAGCTTGGGATTGGGTGACAATGAGCAGTTCTTC. It encodes CASSLGLGDNEQFF.

Concerning this clone itself: This may stem from a read error, because a much larger clone lies one nucleotide away. This specimen includes other DNA sequences encoding the same CDR3. This chain connects TRBV5-1 to TRBJ2-7; D gene ambiguous. Germline CDR1 reads SGHRS; CDR2 reads YFSETQ. The CDR3 totals 12 residues. CDR3 amino acids: CASSLGGYEQYF. In DNA, the CDR3 is TGCGCCAGCAGCCTGGGTGGTTACGAACAGTACTTC.

V and J are TRBV7-3 and TRBJ2-1; no clear D. Germline values: CDR1 SGHTA, CDR2 FQGTGA. V was trimmed by 5 bases and J by 7 bases, leaving 9 bases between them. The length of the CDR3 is 12 residues. CDR3 nucleotide sequence: TGTGCCAGCAGCCCGGACCTAAATGAGCAGTTCTTC. Protein sequence: CASSPDLNEQFF.

DNA for the CDR3: TGTGCCAGCAGTGAATCGTCGAGAGTTCAGCCCCAGCATTTT. Its protein is CASSESSRVQPQHF. The chain carries TRBV6-1 and TRBJ1-5, with D uncertain. The germline gives CDR1 MNHNS, CDR2 SASEGT. With 2 bases removed from V and 6 bases from J, the gap between germline ends came to 11 bases. This CDR3 comprises 14 residues.

In its sample, this clone was seen once. The chain combines TRBV5-4 with TRBJ2-5; the match to TRBD1 covers 7 bases. V trimming: 3 bases; J trimming: 5 bases; junction bases outside the gene matches: 10. The CDR3 runs to 15 residues. Germline assignment: CDR1 SGHNT and CDR2 YYREEE (reference sequence). As DNA, the CDR3 is TGTGCCAGCAGCTCCACTCAGACAGGGCGGGAGACCCAGTACTTC. This sequence encodes CASSSTQTGRETQYF.